This TCR beta chain was obtained from a study of human T cells and chemical hapten exposure. Overall study context: Diphenylcyclopropenone doses were given weekly to the scalps of patients across the approximately 22-week study.

This clonotype was seen at least ten times. Its antigen is unknown. General study findings and limits: TCRs exceeding a frequency of 1 in 1000 stayed unchanged under DPC sensitization.

From germline, CDR1 is LGHNA and CDR2 YSLEER. The V gene end was trimmed by 1 base and the J gene end by 12 bases; junction bases not matched to a gene: 14. The CDR3 consists of 16 residues. The time point denotes: patch test 2, 6 weeks after DPC sensitization. Described treatment: therapeutic diphenylcyclopropenone sensitization with weekly scalp DPC. Authors' data handling: The median was approximately 89,000 TCRs per sample, ranging about 20,000 to 700,000. In TCRdb, the RACE reads were re-called with MiXCR into one record per CDR3 protein. The V and J calls reflect TCRdb's pipeline rather than the authors' work. The table lists about 400,000 distinct CDR3 sequences, about 6% of them singletons.

This clonotype originated in a woman under 30 with alopecia areata. Some clones in this sample may be carry-over from other donors' samples. This material consisted of whole blood, taken in connection with sensitization to the hapten diphenylcyclopropenone (DPC). J is TRBJ2-1 and V is TRBV4-3; TRBD2 matches at 8 bases. The CDR3, as DNA: TGCGCCAGCAGCCAAGGGTTTGCGGGGGGCCGGAGTGTGCAGTTCTTC. The encoded protein is CASSQGFAGGRSVQFF.